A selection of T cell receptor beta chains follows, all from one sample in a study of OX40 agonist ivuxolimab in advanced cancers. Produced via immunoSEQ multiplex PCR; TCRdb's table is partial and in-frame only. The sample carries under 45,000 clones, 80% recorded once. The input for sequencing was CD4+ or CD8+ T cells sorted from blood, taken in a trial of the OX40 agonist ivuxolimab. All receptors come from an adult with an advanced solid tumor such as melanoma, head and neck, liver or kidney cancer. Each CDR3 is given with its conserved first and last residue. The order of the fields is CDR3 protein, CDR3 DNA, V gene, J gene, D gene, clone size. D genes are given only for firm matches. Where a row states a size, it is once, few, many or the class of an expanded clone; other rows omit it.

CASSPNSGGLNSPLHF	TGTGCCAGCAGCCCCAACTCAGGGGGCCTTAATTCACCCCTCCACTTT	TRBV7-2	TRBJ1-6	TRBD1	once
CASKSGGGNNSPLHF	TGTGCCAGCAAGTCGGGAGGAGGGAATAATTCACCCCTCCACTTT	TRBV28	TRBJ1-6	-	-
CAWVGLAGGLDTQYF	TGTGCCTGGGTCGGACTAGCGGGGGGTTTAGATACGCAGTATTTT	TRBV30	TRBJ2-3	TRBD2	-
CARSWTRQAISYEQYF	TGTGCCAGAAGCTGGACACGACAGGCGATCTCCTACGAGCAGTACTTC	TRBV5-3	TRBJ2-7	-	-
CASQGADHSNQPQHF	TGTGCCTCCCAGGGGGCGGATCATAGCAATCAGCCCCAGCATTTT	TRBV28	TRBJ1-5	TRBD1	-
CASSDRRGNTGELFF	TGCGCCAGCAGTGATCGCCGGGGAAACACCGGGGAGCTGTTTTTT	TRBV10-1	TRBJ2-2	-	-
CASRPGNSGNTIYF	TGTGCCAGCCGACCCGGGAACTCTGGAAACACCATATATTTT	TRBV27	TRBJ1-3	-	-
CASSLEARTNTEAFF	TGTGCCAGCAGCTTAGAGGCTCGGACGAACACTGAAGCTTTCTTT	TRBV7-6	TRBJ1-1	-	once
CAWGKGLSGNTIYF	TGTGCCTGGGGCAAAGGCCTCTCTGGAAACACCATATATTTT	TRBV30	TRBJ1-3	-	-
CASSYGRGSYEQYF	TGTGCCAGCAGTTACGGCAGGGGCTCCTACGAGCAGTACTTC	TRBV6-6	TRBJ2-7	-	-
CASRDRGGYGYTF	TGTGCCAGCAGGGACAGGGGTGGCTATGGCTACACCTTC	TRBV5-4	TRBJ1-2	TRBD1	-
CASSELNQPQHF	TGTGCCAGCAGTGAACTAAATCAGCCCCAGCATTTT	TRBV6-5	TRBJ1-5	-	-
CASSLERHTDTQYF	TGTGCCAGCAGCTTAGAGAGGCACACAGATACGCAGTATTTT	TRBV7-2	TRBJ2-3	-	-
CASSDIAVANTGELFF	TGCGCCAGCAGTGACATAGCGGTAGCGAACACCGGGGAGCTGTTTTTT	TRBV10-1	TRBJ2-2	-	-
CASSLDTGTGHSEQYF	TGTGCCAGCAGCTTGGATACCGGGACAGGGCATTCCGAGCAGTACTTC	TRBV5-6	TRBJ2-7	TRBD1	-
CASSAGGSYTEAFF	TGTGCCAGCAGCGCAGGGGGATCCTACACTGAAGCTTTCTTT	TRBV11-1	TRBJ1-1	TRBD1	-
CASSPARKETQYF	TGCGCCAGCAGTCCAGCTAGAAAAGAGACCCAGTACTTC	TRBV5-1	TRBJ2-5	-	once
CASSYPSGTGNQPQHF	TGTGCCAGCAGTTACCCATCCGGAACGGGCAATCAGCCCCAGCATTTT	TRBV6-6	TRBJ1-5	-	-
CASSVTGDGAQYF	TGTGCCAGCAGCGTTACAGGGGACGGGGCCCAGTACTTC	TRBV7-6	TRBJ2-5	TRBD1	-
CASTLREKLFF	TGTGCCAGCACCCTACGGGAAAAACTGTTTTTT	TRBV28	TRBJ1-4	-	few
CASSPLRRDSDTGELFF	TGTGCCAGCAGCCCCCTAAGGAGGGACAGCGACACCGGGGAGCTGTTTTTT	TRBV7-3	TRBJ2-2	-	-
CASSVRGTGSREAFF	TGTGCCAGCAGTGTAAGGGGGACAGGGTCTCGTGAAGCTTTCTTT	TRBV6-1	TRBJ1-1	TRBD1	few
CASSLVAEETQYF	TGCGCCAGCAGCTTGGTGGCGGAAGAGACCCAGTACTTC	TRBV5-1	TRBJ2-5	-	-
CASSSRGDTQYF	TGTGCCAGTTCAAGTAGGGGAGATACGCAGTATTTT	TRBV19	TRBJ2-3	-	-
CAWWGQGAGETQYF	TGTGCCTGGTGGGGACAGGGGGCCGGAGAGACCCAGTACTTC	TRBV30	TRBJ2-5	TRBD1	-
CASSRENYGYTF	TGCGCCAGCAGCCGGGAGAACTATGGCTACACCTTC	TRBV5-1	TRBJ1-2	-	-
CAISFRGINEQYF	TGTGCCATCAGTTTCAGGGGGATCAACGAGCAGTACTTC	TRBV10-3	TRBJ2-7	TRBD1	once
CASSLSTGVIRNYGYTF	TGTGCCAGCAGTTTATCGACAGGGGTTATTCGTAACTATGGCTACACCTTC	TRBV27	TRBJ1-2	TRBD1	-
CASSLSGPDSEQFF	TGTGCCAGCAGTTTAAGCGGCCCCGATAGTGAGCAGTTCTTC	TRBV28	TRBJ2-1	-	-
CASQNPGQYGYTF	TGTGCCAGCCAAAACCCAGGGCAGTATGGCTACACCTTC	TRBV6-5	TRBJ1-2	-	-
CASKLAGPYEQYF	TGTGCCAGCAAACTAGCGGGCCCCTACGAGCAGTACTTC	TRBV6-6	TRBJ2-7	TRBD2	-
CASSFPLSTTGGWYEQYF	TGTGCCAGCAGCTTCCCGTTATCGACGACAGGGGGTTGGTACGAGCAGTACTTC	TRBV7-2	TRBJ2-7	TRBD1	few
CASSPSGRAYNEQFF	TGTGCCAGCAGTCCTAGCGGGAGGGCCTACAATGAGCAGTTCTTC	TRBV25-1	TRBJ2-1	TRBD2	-
CASSLYVAGGLNEQFF	TGTGCCAGCAGCTTGTACGTAGCGGGAGGGCTAAATGAGCAGTTCTTC	TRBV5-4	TRBJ2-1	TRBD2	-
CASSLASGYTQPQHF	TGTGCCAGCAGTTTAGCAAGTGGGTATACTCAGCCCCAGCATTTT	TRBV28	TRBJ1-5	-	-
CASSPRGETQYF	TGTGCCAGCAGTCCGAGGGGAGAGACCCAGTACTTC	TRBV2	TRBJ2-5	-	-
CASSVGASPANTEAFF	TGTGCCAGCAGCGTAGGGGCGTCCCCTGCGAACACTGAAGCTTTCTTT	TRBV9	TRBJ1-1	-	-